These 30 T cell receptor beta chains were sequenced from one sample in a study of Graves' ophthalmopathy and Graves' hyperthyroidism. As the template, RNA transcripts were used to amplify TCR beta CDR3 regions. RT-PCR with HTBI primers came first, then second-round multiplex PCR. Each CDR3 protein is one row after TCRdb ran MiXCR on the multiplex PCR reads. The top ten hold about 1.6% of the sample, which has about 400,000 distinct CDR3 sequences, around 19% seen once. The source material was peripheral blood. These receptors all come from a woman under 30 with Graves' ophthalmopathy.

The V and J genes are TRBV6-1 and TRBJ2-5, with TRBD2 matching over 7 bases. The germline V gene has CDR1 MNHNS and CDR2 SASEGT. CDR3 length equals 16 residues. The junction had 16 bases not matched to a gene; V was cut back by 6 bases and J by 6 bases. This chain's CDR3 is CASSPHQRGPGKTQYF. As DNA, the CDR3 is TGTGCCAGCAGCCCCCATCAGCGGGGCCCGGGGAAGACCCAGTACTTC.

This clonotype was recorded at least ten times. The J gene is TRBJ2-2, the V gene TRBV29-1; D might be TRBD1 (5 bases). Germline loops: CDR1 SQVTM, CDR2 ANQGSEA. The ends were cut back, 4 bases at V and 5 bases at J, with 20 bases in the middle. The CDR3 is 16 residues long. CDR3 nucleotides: TGCAGCGTTGGAGAGTGGGGCCCAACCTCAACCGGGGAGCTGTTTTTT. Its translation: CSVGEWGPTSTGELFF.

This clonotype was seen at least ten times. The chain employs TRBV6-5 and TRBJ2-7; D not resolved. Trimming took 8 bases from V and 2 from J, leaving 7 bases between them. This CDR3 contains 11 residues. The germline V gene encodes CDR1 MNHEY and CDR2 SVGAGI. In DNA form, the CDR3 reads TGTGCCAGCCGCACCACCTACGAGCAGTACTTC. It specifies CASRTTYEQYF.

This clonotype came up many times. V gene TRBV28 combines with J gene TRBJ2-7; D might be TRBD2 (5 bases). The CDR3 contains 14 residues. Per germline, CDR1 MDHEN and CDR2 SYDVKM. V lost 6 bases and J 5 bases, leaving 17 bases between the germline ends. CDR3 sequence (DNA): TGTGCCAGCAGGCCTCTGGGGAGTAGCGACGAGCAGTACTTC. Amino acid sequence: CASRPLGSSDEQYF.

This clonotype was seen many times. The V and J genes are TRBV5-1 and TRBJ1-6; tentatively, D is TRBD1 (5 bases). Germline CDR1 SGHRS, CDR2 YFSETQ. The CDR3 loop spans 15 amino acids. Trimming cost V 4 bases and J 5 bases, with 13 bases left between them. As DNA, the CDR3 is TGCGCCAGCAGCCGGACATTAGGGAATAATTCACCCCTCCACTTT. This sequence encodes CASSRTLGNNSPLHF.

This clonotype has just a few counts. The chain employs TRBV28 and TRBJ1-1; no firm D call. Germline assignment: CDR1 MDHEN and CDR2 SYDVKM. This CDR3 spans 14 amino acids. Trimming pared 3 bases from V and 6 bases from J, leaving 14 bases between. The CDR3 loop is CASSFSFGRAEAFF. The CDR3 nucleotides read TGTGCCAGCAGTTTCTCATTCGGGCGGGCTGAAGCTTTCTTT.

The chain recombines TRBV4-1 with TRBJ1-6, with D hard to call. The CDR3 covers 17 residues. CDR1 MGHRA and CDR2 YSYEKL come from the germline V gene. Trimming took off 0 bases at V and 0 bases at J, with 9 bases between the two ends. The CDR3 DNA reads TGCGCCAGCAGCCAAGATCCCCAGAGCTCCTATAATTCACCCCTCCACTTT. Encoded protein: CASSQDPQSSYNSPLHF.

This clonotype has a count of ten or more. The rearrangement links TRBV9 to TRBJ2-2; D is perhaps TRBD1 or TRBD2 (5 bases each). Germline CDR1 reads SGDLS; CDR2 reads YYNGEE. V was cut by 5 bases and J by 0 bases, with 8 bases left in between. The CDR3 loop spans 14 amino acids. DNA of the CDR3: TGTGCCAGCAGACGGGGCTCGAACACCGGGGAGCTGTTTTTT. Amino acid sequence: CASRRGSNTGELFF.

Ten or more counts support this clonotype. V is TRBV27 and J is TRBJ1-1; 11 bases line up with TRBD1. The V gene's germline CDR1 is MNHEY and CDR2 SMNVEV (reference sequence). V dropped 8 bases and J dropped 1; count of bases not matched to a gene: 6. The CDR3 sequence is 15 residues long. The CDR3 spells CASRRTGGTNTEAFF. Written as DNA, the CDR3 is TGTGCCAGCCGGAGGACAGGGGGCACGAACACTGAAGCTTTCTTT.

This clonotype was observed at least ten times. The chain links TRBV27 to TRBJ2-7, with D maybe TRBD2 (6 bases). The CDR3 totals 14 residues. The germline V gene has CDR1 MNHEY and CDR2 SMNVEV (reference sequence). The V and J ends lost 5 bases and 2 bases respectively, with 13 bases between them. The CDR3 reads CASSPGDGAYEQYF. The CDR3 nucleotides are TGTGCCAGCAGTCCGGGGGACGGCGCCTACGAGCAGTACTTC.

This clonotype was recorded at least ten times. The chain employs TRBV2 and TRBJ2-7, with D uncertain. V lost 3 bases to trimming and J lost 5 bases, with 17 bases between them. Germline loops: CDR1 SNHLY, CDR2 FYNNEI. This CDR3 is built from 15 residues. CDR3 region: CASSERVTLSNEQYF. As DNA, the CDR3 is TGTGCCAGCAGTGAGCGAGTGACTCTAAGTAACGAGCAGTACTTC.

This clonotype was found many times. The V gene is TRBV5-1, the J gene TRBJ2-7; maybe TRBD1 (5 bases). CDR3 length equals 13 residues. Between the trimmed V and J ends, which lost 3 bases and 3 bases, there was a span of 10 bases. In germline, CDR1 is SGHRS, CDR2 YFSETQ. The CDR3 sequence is CASSWTDNYEQYF. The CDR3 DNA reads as TGCGCCAGCAGCTGGACGGACAACTACGAGCAGTACTTC.

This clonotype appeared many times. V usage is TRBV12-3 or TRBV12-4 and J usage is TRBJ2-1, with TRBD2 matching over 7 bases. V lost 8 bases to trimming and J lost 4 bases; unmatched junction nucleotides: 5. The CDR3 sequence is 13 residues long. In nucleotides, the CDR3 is TGTGCCAGCGGCGGGCGGGAGTACAATGAGCAGTTCTTC. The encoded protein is CASGGREYNEQFF.

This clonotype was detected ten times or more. CDR3 loop: CASSLLGAGAFF. As DNA, the CDR3 is TGCGCCAGCAGCTTGCTTGGAGCTGGAGCTTTCTTT. V and J are TRBV5-1 and TRBJ1-1; D is uncertain. The germline gives CDR1 SGHRS, CDR2 YFSETQ. The CDR3 is 12 amino acids. Trimming removed 1 base at V and 10 bases at J, with 11 bases between.

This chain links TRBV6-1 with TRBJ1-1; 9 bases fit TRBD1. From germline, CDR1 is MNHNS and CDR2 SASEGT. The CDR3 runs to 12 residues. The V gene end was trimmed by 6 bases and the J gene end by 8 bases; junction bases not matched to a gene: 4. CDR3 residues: CASSRQGGEAFF. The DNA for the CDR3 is TGTGCCAGCAGCAGACAGGGGGGCGAAGCTTTCTTT.

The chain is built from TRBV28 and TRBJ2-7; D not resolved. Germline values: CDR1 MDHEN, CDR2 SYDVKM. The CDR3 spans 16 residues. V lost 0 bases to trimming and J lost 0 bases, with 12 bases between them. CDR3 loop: CASSLWDPSSSYEQYF. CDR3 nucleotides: TGTGCCAGCAGTTTATGGGACCCCAGTAGCTCCTACGAGCAGTACTTC.

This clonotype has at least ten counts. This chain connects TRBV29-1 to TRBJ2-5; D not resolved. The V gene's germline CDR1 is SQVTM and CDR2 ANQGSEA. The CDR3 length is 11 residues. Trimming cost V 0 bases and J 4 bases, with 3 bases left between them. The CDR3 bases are TGCAGCGTTGAAGACGGAGAGACCCAGTACTTC. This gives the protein CSVEDGETQYF. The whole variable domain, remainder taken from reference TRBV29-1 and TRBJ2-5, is SAVISQKPSRDICQRGTSLTIQCQVDSQVTMMFWYRQQPGQSLTLIATANQGSEATYESGFVIDKFPISRPNLTFSTLTVSNMSPEDSSIYLCSVEDGETQYFGPGTRLLVL.

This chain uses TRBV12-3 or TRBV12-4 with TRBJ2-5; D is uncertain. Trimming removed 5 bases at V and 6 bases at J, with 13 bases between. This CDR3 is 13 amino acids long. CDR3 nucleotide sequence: TGTGCCAGCAGTCCCCTCGGTGGAAAGACCCAGTACTTC. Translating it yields CASSPLGGKTQYF.

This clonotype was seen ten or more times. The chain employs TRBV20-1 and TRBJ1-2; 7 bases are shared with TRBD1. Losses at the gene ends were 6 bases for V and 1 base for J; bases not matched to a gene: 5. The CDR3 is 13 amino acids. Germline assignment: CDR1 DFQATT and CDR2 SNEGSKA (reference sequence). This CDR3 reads CSATDRINYGYTF. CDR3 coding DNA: TGCAGTGCAACGGACAGGATTAACTATGGCTACACCTTC.

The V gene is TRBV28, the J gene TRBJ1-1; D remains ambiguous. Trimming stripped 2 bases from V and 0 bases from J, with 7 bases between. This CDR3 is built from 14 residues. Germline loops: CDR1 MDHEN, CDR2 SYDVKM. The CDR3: CASSLTEMNTEAFF. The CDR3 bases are TGTGCCAGCAGTTTAACAGAAATGAACACTGAAGCTTTCTTT.

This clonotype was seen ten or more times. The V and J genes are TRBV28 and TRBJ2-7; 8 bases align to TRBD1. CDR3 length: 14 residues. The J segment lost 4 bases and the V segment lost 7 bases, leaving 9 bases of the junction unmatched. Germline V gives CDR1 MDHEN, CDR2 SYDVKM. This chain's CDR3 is CASIGQGGKYEQYF. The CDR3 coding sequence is TGTGCCAGCATAGGACAGGGTGGAAAATACGAGCAGTACTTC.

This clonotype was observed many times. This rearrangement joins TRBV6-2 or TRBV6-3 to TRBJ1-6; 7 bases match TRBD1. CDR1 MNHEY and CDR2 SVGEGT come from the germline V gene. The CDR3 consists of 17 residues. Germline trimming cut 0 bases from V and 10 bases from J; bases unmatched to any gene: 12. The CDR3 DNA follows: TGTGCCAGCAGTTACTCAAGACCGGGACAGAGGCCCTCACCCCTCCACTTT. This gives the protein CASSYSRPGQRPSPLHF.

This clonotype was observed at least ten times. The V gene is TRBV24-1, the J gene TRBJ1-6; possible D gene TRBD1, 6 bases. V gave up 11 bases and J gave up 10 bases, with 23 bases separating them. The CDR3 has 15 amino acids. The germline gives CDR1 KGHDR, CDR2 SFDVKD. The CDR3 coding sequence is TGTGCCAGGCGCGATTCAGGGGACGTAGAATCACCCCTCCACTTT. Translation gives CARRDSGDVESPLHF.

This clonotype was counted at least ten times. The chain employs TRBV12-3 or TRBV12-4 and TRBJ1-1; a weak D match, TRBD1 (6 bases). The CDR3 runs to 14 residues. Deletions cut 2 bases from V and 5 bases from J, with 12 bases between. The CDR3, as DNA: TGTGCCAGCAGTTTACAACAGGGAGATACTGAAGCTTTCTTT. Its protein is CASSLQQGDTEAFF.

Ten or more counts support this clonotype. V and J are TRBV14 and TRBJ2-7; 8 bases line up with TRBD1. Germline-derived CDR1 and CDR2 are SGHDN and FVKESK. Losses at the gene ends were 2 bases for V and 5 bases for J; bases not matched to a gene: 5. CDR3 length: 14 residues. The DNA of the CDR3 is TGTGCCAGCAGCCAAACAGGCAGGGGGCACGAGCAGTACTTC. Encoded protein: CASSQTGRGHEQYF.

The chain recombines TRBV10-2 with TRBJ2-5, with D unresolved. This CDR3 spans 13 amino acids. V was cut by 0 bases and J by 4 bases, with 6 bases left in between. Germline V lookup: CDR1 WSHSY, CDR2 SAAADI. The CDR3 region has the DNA TGCGCCAGCAGTGAGTCGGTAGCAGAGACCCAGTACTTC. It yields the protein CASSESVAETQYF.

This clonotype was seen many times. The CDR3 sequence is CASSFGGRETQYF. The CDR3 DNA reads as TGTGCCAGCAGTTTTGGCGGGAGAGAGACCCAGTACTTC. V and J are TRBV12-3 or TRBV12-4 and TRBJ2-5, with 7 bases fitting TRBD2. The junction had 2 bases not matched to a gene; V was cut back by 3 bases and J by 4 bases. CDR3 length equals 13 residues.

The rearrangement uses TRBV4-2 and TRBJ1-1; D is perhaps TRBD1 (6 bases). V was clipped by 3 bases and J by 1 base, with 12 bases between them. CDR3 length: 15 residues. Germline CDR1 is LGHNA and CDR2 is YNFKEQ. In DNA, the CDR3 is TGTGCCAGCAGCCAGGGGGGCTGGGGGAACACTGAAGCTTTCTTT. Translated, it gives CASSQGGWGNTEAFF.

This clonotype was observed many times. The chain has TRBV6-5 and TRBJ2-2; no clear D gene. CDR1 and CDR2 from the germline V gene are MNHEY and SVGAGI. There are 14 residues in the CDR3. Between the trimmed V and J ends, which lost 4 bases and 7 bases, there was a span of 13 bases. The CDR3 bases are TGTGCCAGCAGTTCTTTAACCTGGGGCGGGGAGCTGTTTTTT. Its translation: CASSSLTWGGELFF.

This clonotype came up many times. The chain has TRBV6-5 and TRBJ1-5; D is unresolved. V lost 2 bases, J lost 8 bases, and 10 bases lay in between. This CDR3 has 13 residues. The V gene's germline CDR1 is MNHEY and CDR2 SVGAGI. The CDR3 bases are TGTGCCAGCAGTTACACGTCATTGGAGCCCCAGCATTTT. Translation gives CASSYTSLEPQHF.